This T cell receptor (beta chain) was retrieved from a study of blood T cell repertoires in COVID-19 (TCRdb year 2020). Looking at the study overall: The collaborator samples originated in the United States, Italy and Spain and spanned the acute and convalescent phases of COVID-19. The material from the prospective study consisted of cDNA or gDNA derived from T cells, B-cell-depleted T cells, or PBMCs. Subjects who had been exposed to COVID-19, were actively infected with it, or had recovered from it provided the deeply sampled blood TCRbeta repertoires that made up the dataset. The repertoires were made available in a free public database intended to serve as a resource for research on the immune response to SARS-CoV-2. The samples were drawn from the first 160 participants of the ongoing ImmuneRACE study and from more than 1,000 subjects provided by 6 global collaborators. A de-identified subject ID, COVID-19 status, age in years and sex were almost always included in the sample metadata. Where available, HLA class I and class II types were taken from metadata supplied by the sample provider and were not determined by assay-based typing. Here is what the overall study found, with its caveats: The quantity of clinical and demographic metadata differed by source and by participant and was supplied without curation.

Concerning this clone itself: What this receptor recognizes is not known. Base qualities were left out, and no much larger clone turns up one base away.

The immunoSEQ Assay, a bias-controlled multiplex PCR, was used to amplify TCRbeta CDR3 regions from genomic DNA. On the study's bioinformatics: Within the assay, amplification of reference gene primers was used to estimate how many nucleated cells each sample contained. To quantify the absolute abundance of each unique TCRbeta CDR3 rearrangement, sequence reads were collapsed and filtered. Productive Simpson clonality was computed per sample as the square root of Simpson's diversity index over productive rearrangements. TCRdb's version of the immuneACCESS table is confined to in-frame rearrangements and falls short of the full clone set. An unresolved V gene accounts for under half of the shortfall where checked; the remainder is of unknown origin. From that table come the V and J calls and clone size; the DNA was used to work out D and trimming. Across this sample there are over 250,000 clones, with roughly nine tenths seen only once. Together, the top ten hold 2.2% of the sample.

One collaborating source in Seattle enrolled patients during active infection and followed them longitudinally through the course of disease. The collaborating institutions used their own protocols to collect whole blood in K2EDTA tubes. For TCRbeta analysis, collaborators shipped samples in one of three forms: frozen whole blood, isolated PBMCs, or DNA extracted from either of those sample types. The source of this sequence is a woman younger than 45 with COVID-19, enrolled during active disease. Sequenced: peripheral blood.

The DNA sequence follows: TGTGCCATCACCCGGACAGGGGCCATGGACACCATATATTTT. Translated, this gives CAITRTGAMDTIYF. The chain employs TRBV10-3 and TRBJ1-3; TRBD1 aligns with 9 central bases. CDR1 ENHRY and CDR2 SYGVKD are derived from the germline V gene. The CDR3 spans 14 residues, from the cysteine through the phenylalanine. Only the CDR3 DNA is retained, 42 bases long and in frame from the first base. Ends trimmed: V by 7 bases, J by 8 bases; bases unmatched to a gene: 9.